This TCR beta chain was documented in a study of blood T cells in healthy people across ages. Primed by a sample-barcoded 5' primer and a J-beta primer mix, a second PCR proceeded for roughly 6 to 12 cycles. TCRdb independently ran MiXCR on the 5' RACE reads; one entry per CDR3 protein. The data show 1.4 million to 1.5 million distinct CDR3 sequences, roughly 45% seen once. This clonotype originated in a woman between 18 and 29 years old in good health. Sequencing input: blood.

CDR3 nucleotides: TGTGCCAGCAACAAAAAGTGTGGGCCCCTGACAGGAGGTAATTCACCCCTCCACTTT. Amino acids: CASNKKCGPLTGGNSPLHF. The V gene is TRBV21-1, the J gene TRBJ1-6; the listed D gene, TRBD1, was not tested against the DNA. TRBV21-1 is listed as a pseudogene. CDR3 length: 19 residues.